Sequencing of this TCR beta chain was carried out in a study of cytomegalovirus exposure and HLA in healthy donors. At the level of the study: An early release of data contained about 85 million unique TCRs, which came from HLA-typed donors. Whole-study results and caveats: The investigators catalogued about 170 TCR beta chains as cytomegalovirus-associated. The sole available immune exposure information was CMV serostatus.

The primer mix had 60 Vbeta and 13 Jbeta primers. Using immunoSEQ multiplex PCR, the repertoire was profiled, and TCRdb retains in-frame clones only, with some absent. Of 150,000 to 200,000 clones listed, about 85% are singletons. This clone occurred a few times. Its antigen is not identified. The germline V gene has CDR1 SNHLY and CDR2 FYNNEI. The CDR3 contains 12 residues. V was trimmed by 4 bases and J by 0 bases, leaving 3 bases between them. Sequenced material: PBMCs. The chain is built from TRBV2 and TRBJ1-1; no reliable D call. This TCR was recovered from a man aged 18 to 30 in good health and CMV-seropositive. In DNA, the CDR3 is TGTGCCAGCAGTGTCATGAACACTGAAGCTTTCTTT. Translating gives CASSVMNTEAFF.